This section outlines one T cell receptor (beta chain) sequence together with its context. This table comes from immunoSEQ multiplex PCR, and its TCRdb copy is limited to in-frame clones, with some not included. The sample lists about 74,000 clones, 89% occurring once. The entry originates in a study of technical replicates of blood from a handful of donors. Source material: T cells isolated from PBMCs. This receptor was taken from a human donor in good health.

The CDR3 nucleotides read TGTGCCAGCAGCTTATCGGGACGGACTAGCGGGAAGAACGGGGAGCTGTTTTTT. Translating it yields CASSLSGRTSGKNGELFF. V gene TRBV7-9 combines with J gene TRBJ2-2, with 12 bases that match TRBD2. Germline loops: CDR1 SEHNR, CDR2 FQNEAQ (reference sequence). The V gene end was trimmed by 2 bases and the J gene end by 7 bases; junction bases not matched to a gene: 11. This CDR3 comprises 18 residues. Drawing the rest from reference TRBV7-9 and TRBJ2-2, the complete variable domain is DTGVSQNPRHKITKRGQNVTFRCDPISEHNRLYWYRQTLGQGPEFLTYFQNEAQLEKSRLLSDRFSAERPKGSFSTLEIQRTEQGDSAMYLCASSLSGRTSGKNGELFFGEGSRLTVL.